Listed below are T cell receptor beta chains from one sample, sequenced in a study of cytomegalovirus exposure and HLA in healthy donors. Repertoires were generated with immunoSEQ multiplex PCR, while TCRdb's copy carries only in-frame clones and drops some. The table has about 180,000 clones, around 77% seen once; the top ten hold under 2.5%. The specimen sequenced was PBMCs. The source of these receptors is a man between 60 and 75 years old in good health and CMV-seronegative. Both conserved end residues are part of each CDR3. A D gene is named only where the DNA matches it firmly. Clone size is stated in some rows and not others, as once, few, many or a class when expanded.

TRBD1 TRBJ1-4 18 few TRBV4-2 TGTGCCAGCAGCCCGGGACAGGTGGGCCTTACGGCTAATGAAAAACTGTTTTTT CASSPGQVGLTANEKLFF
- TRBJ2-7 14 - TRBV11-2 TGTGCCAGCAGCCCCGCGGGGCAGATTAACGAGCAGTACTTC CASSPAGQINEQYF
- TRBJ1-1 14 - TRBV10-3 TGTGCCATCAGCCCTAACAGGGCGAACACTGAAGCTTTCTTT CAISPNRANTEAFF
- TRBJ1-1 18 - TRBV7-8 TGTGCCAGCAGCTTAGAACCCCTTATCGGGGGGCTGAACACTGAAGCTTTCTTT CASSLEPLIGGLNTEAFF
TRBD2 TRBJ2-7 13 few TRBV10-2 TGCGCCAGCAGGGGGGGGGTGTCCTACGAGCAGTACTTC CASRGGVSYEQYF
TRBD1 TRBJ2-1 14 - TRBV29-1 TGCAGCGTTACGGGACAGGGAAATGTAGATGAGCAGTTCTTC CSVTGQGNVDEQFF
- TRBJ2-1 14 - TRBV28 TGTGCCAGCAGTTTTCGCGACAGATACAATGAGCAGTTCTTC CASSFRDRYNEQFF
- TRBJ1-5 14 - TRBV6-1 TGTGCCAGCAGTGACAGGGAGGGTAATCAGCCCCAGCATTTT CASSDREGNQPQHF
TRBD1 TRBJ2-7 17 - TRBV4-3 TGCGCCAGCAGTCGACTACTCCAGGGGGCGATGGGTGGGGAGCAGTACTTC CASSRLLQGAMGGEQYF
TRBD1 TRBJ2-5 19 - TRBV5-1 TGCGCCAGCAGCTTGGCAGGGGGGACAGGGGGTCCCTACCAAGAGACCCAGTACTTC CASSLAGGTGGPYQETQYF
- TRBJ2-2 16 - TRBV25-1 TGTGCCAGCAGTGAACTAGGGACACCGAACACCGGGGAGCTGTTTTTT CASSELGTPNTGELFF
TRBD1 TRBJ1-1 14 - TRBV5-1 TGCGCCAGCAGCTTTACGAGGGGGCTCACTGAAGCTTTCTTT CASSFTRGLTEAFF
TRBD1 TRBJ2-5 14 - TRBV5-1 TGCGCCAGCAGCTTGAACAGGGGGGAAGAGGCCCAGTACTTC CASSLNRGEEAQYF
TRBD1 TRBJ1-4 15 - TRBV6-1 TGTGCCAGCAGGGACGGTTACAGGGGGCTCGAAAAACTGTTTTTT CASRDGYRGLEKLFF
- TRBJ2-5 13 - TRBV5-1 TGCGCCAGCAGCTCGCGGGGTTCGGAGACCCAGTACTTC CASSSRGSETQYF
TRBD1 TRBJ1-2 12 - TRBV5-1 TGCGCCAGTACGCAGGGGGGCTATGGCTACACCTTC CASTQGGYGYTF
TRBD1 TRBJ1-2 16 few TRBV2 TGTGCCAGCCACCCGACGGGACAGGGGGCCGGCTATGGCTACACCTTC CASHPTGQGAGYGYTF
- TRBJ2-5 14 - TRBV6-5 TGTGCCAGCAGTCCCGGGGATTTCGTGGAGACCCAGTACTTC CASSPGDFVETQYF
- TRBJ2-1 14 - TRBV6-4 TGTGCCAGCAGTGATCGGGGAGCATACAATGAGCAGTTCTTC CASSDRGAYNEQFF
- TRBJ2-7 15 once TRBV7-8 TGTGCCAGCAGCTTAGGAACAGGGTCCACCTACGAGCAGTACTTC CASSLGTGSTYEQYF
TRBD1 TRBJ2-3 16 - TRBV18 TGTGCCAGCTCACCACCACGAGACAGGGCAGAAGATACGCAGTATTTT CASSPPRDRAEDTQYF
TRBD2 TRBJ2-7 16 - TRBV9 TGTGCCAGCAGCGTTGGGGCTAGCGGGCCTACAACCGAGCAGTACTTC CASSVGASGPTTEQYF
- TRBJ1-1 15 - TRBV7-9 TGTGCCAGCAGCTTAGCTGTGGACAGGAACACTGAAGCTTTCTTT CASSLAVDRNTEAFF
TRBD1 TRBJ2-1 16 - TRBV7-9 TGTGCCAGCAGCTTGGGACAGGGGTTAGGGTACAATGAGCAGTTCTTC CASSLGQGLGYNEQFF
- TRBJ1-5 15 few TRBV4-3 TGCGCCAGCAGCCAAGGGACAGCGGACGATCAGCCCCAGCATTTT CASSQGTADDQPQHF
TRBD1 TRBJ2-1 15 - TRBV2 TGTGCCAGCAGTGCGGGACAGGGGGCCTACAATGAGCAGTTCTTC CASSAGQGAYNEQFF
- TRBJ2-7 16 - TRBV5-4 TGTGCCAGCAGCTTATTTAGGGGAACTACTCGGATCGAGCAGTACTTC CASSLFRGTTRIEQYF
- TRBJ2-7 15 few TRBV5-1 TGCGCCAGCAGCTTGGATATGCAGCGGCCTTACGAGCAGTACTTC CASSLDMQRPYEQYF
- TRBJ1-4 13 - TRBV13 TGTGCCAGCAGTCGGCGGGATAGCCCCAAACTGTTTTTT CASSRRDSPKLFF
- TRBJ1-1 17 - TRBV18 TGTGCCAGCTCACCACCGGGCGGTACCTGGGGGGACACTGAAGCTTTCTTT CASSPPGGTWGDTEAFF
TRBD1 TRBJ2-7 17 - TRBV7-3 TGTGCCAGCAGCTATTTTATGACAGGGACCAGCTCCTACGAGCAGTACTTC CASSYFMTGTSSYEQYF
TRBD1 TRBJ2-2 12 - TRBV9 TGTGCCAGCAGAGGGGACAGCGGGGAGCTGTTTTTT CASRGDSGELFF
- TRBJ1-3 17 - TRBV4-2 TGTGCCAGCAGCCAAGATTGGCGGGGCAACTCTGGAAACACCATATATTTT CASSQDWRGNSGNTIYF
- TRBJ1-3 13 - TRBV19 TGTGCCAGTAGACTCAACTCTGGAAACACCATATATTTT CASRLNSGNTIYF
TRBD1 TRBJ2-3 15 - TRBV7-2 TGTGCCAGCAGCCTCGGGACAGGGAATGCAGATACGCAGTATTTT CASSLGTGNADTQYF
- TRBJ1-2 14 - TRBV27 TGTGCCAGCAGCTACACAGGGTTGGACTATGGCTACACCTTC CASSYTGLDYGYTF
- TRBJ1-5 15 - TRBV5-6 TGTGCCAGCAGCTTACAGGGTAAGGGTGATCAGCCCCAGAATTTT CASSLQGKGDQPQNF
- TRBJ2-2 14 - TRBV29-1 TGCAGCGTTGAAGTGGCCAGGGCCACCGGGGAGCTGTTTTTT CSVEVARATGELFF
TRBD1 TRBJ1-4 16 - TRBV28 TGTGCCAGCAGGCTGGACAGGGTGGCAACTAATGAAAAACTGTTTTTT CASRLDRVATNEKLFF
TRBD2 TRBJ2-7 14 - TRBV10-3 TGTGCCATCAGTGACGGACTAGGCCTATACGAGCAGTACTTC CAISDGLGLYEQYF
TRBD2 TRBJ2-2 15 - TRBV6-1 TGTGCCAGCGTTCCGGGACTAGCGGTAACCGGGGAGCTGTTTTTT CASVPGLAVTGELFF
- TRBJ2-7 14 - TRBV7-2 TGTGCCAGCAGCTTAGCGAGGCATACCTACGAGCAGTACTTC CASSLARHTYEQYF
- TRBJ1-2 15 - TRBV4-1 TGCGCCAGCAGCTACACCGGGACGGGGGGCTATGGCTACACCTTC CASSYTGTGGYGYTF
- TRBJ1-5 16 - TRBV6-5 TGTGCCAGCAGTTCCATCACGGGGGTTGGCAATCAGCCCCAGCATTTT CASSSITGVGNQPQHF
- TRBJ1-5 14 - TRBV27 TGTGCCAGCAGTTCGGACTCTAGCAATCAGCCCCAGCATTTT CASSSDSSNQPQHF
- TRBJ2-7 14 - TRBV12-5 TGTGCTAGTGGTTTCGAGGGATATAGGTACGAGCAGTACTTC CASGFEGYRYEQYF